Detailed here is one T cell receptor beta chain. Which antigen it targets is not known. Base quality data are lacking; no much larger clone is found one base away. The sample is drawn from a study of blood T cell repertoires in COVID-19 (TCRdb year 2020). With respect to the entire study: Collaborator samples came from the United States, Italy and Spain and covered acute and convalescent phases of COVID-19. The samples were drawn from two sources: the first 160 participants of the ongoing ImmuneRACE study, and 1,200 or so subjects contributed by 6 global collaborators. The dataset comprised deeply sampled blood TCRbeta repertoires from subjects exposed to, actively infected with, or recovered from COVID-19. A freely available public database, intended as a resource for researchers studying the immune response to SARS-CoV-2, is where the repertoires were released. The prospective study material was composed of cDNA or gDNA derived from T cells, B-cell-depleted T cells, or PBMCs. Where HLA class I and class II types were available, the types were taken from metadata supplied by the sample provider, not from assay-based typing. A de-identified subject ID, COVID-19 status, age in years and sex were almost always included in the sample metadata.

Overall study results and their limits: How much clinical and demographic metadata was included differed by source and by participant, and the metadata was provided uncurated.

A distance of 15 bases separates the germline ends of V and J, which lose 3 bases and 4 bases respectively. The germline V gene sets CDR1 to MGHDK and CDR2 to SYGVNS. The CDR3 spans 15 residues, from the cysteine through the phenylalanine. Only the CDR3 DNA is retained, 45 bases long and in frame from the first base. Whole blood was collected in K2EDTA tubes by collaborating institutions according to the institutions' own protocols. For TCRbeta analysis, collaborators shipped samples as frozen whole blood, isolated PBMCs, or DNA extracted from either of those sample types. TCRbeta CDR3 regions were amplified from genomic DNA by means of the immunoSEQ Assay, a bias-controlled multiplex PCR. Concerning the study's data processing: The number of nucleated cells in each sample was estimated from the amplification of reference gene primers within the assay. Sequence reads were collapsed and filtered to measure the absolute abundance of every unique TCRbeta CDR3 rearrangement. For each sample, productive Simpson clonality was calculated by taking the square root of Simpson's diversity index across productive rearrangements. Not all clones reach the TCRdb copy of this immuneACCESS table, which keeps in-frame sequences only. Checked studies attribute under half of the gap to unresolved V genes and leave the rest unexplained. The V and J calls and the clone size are those of that table, but D and trimming were determined from the DNA. Here the sample has approximately 36,000 clones; 75% to 90% occur a single time. Of the sample, about 19% is held by the ten largest clones.

Sequences were obtained from peripheral blood. This sequence was found in a man in his fifties or sixties with acute or convalescent COVID-19. The chain couples TRBV25-1 to TRBJ2-5; matching of 6 bases hints at TRBD1 as the D gene. In nucleotides, the sequence is TGTGCCAGCAGTGAGGCCGGCAGGGGAAGAGAGACCCAGTACTTC. It translates to CASSEAGRGRETQYF.